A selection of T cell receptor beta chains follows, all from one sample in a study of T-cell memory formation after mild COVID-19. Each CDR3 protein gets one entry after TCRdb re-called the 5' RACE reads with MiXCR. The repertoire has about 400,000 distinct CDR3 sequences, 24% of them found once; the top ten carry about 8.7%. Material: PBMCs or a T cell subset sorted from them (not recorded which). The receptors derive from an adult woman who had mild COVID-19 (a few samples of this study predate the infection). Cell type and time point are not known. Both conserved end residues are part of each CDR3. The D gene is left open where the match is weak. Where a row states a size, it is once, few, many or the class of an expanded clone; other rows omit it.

CASSLLGQGPTDTQYF TGTGCCAGCAGTTTGTTGGGACAGGGTCCCACAGATACGCAGTATTTT TRBJ2-3 TRBD1 - TRBV27
CASSYARTSSYNEQFF TGTGCCAGCAGTTACGCGCGGACGAGCTCCTACAATGAGCAGTTCTTC TRBJ2-1 - few TRBV6-2/TRBV6-3
CASSEQGIDTQYF TGTGCCAGTAGTGAACAGGGAATAGATACGCAGTATTTT TRBJ2-3 - - TRBV19
CASSQGGDRVYNEQFF TGCGCCAGCAGCCAAGGGGGTGACAGGGTATACAATGAGCAGTTCTTC TRBJ2-1 TRBD1 - TRBV4-1
CASSLWTSGSDEQFF TGTGCCAGCAGCTTGTGGACTAGCGGGAGCGATGAGCAGTTCTTC TRBJ2-1 TRBD2 many TRBV7-3
CASSKGSGSGENIQYF TGTGCCAGCAGCAAAGGGAGCGGGAGTGGCGAAAACATTCAGTACTTC TRBJ2-4 TRBD2 few TRBV9
CASSLSTGTQPQHF TGCGCCAGCAGCTTGTCGACAGGGACTCAACCCCAGCATTTT TRBJ1-5 TRBD1 few TRBV5-1
CASSPLGSSGRRYF TGCGCCAGCAGCCCCTTAGGGTCGAGCGGGAGGCGGTATTTT TRBJ2-3 TRBD2 - TRBV5-1
CASSVEDRGGLYNYGYTF TGTGCCAGCAGCGTAGAGGATAGAGGGGGGCTGTATAACTATGGCTACACCTTC TRBJ1-2 - - TRBV9
CASSLYRANTEAFF TGTGCCAGCAGCTTGTACAGGGCCAACACTGAAGCTTTCTTT TRBJ1-1 - - TRBV11-2
CASSSGLLSTETQYF TGTGCCAGCAGCTCGGGACTCCTCTCCACAGAGACCCAGTACTTC TRBJ2-5 - - TRBV7-2
CASSLGLAPDKETQYF TGCGCCAGCAGCTTGGGGTTAGCCCCCGACAAAGAGACCCAGTACTTC TRBJ2-5 - - TRBV5-1
CAWSVLEGQNTGELFF TGTGCCTGGAGTGTACTTGAGGGCCAGAACACCGGGGAGCTGTTTTTT TRBJ2-2 - - TRBV30
CASSLASGRTHEQYF TGTGCCAGCAGCTTAGCGAGTGGGAGAACCCACGAGCAGTACTTC TRBJ2-7 - few TRBV7-2
CASSQLDISGGQYF TGTGCCAGCAGCCAATTGGACATCTCTGGCGGGCAGTACTTC TRBJ2-7 - many TRBV3-1
CASSNRLAGPSLDTQYF TGTGCCAGCAGCAACAGACTAGCGGGACCCTCACTGGATACGCAGTATTTT TRBJ2-3 TRBD2 - TRBV7-9
CASGLGTFEQYF TGTGCCAGCGGGTTGGGGACCTTTGAGCAGTACTTC TRBJ2-7 - many TRBV7-2
CSARAVGQETQYF TGCAGTGCTAGAGCGGTTGGACAAGAGACCCAGTACTTC TRBJ2-5 - few TRBV20-1
CASRAMGVGEKLFF TGTGCCAGCAGAGCGATGGGGGTCGGAGAAAAACTGTTTTTT TRBJ1-4 - - TRBV12-3/TRBV12-4
CASSVGTGVPGELFF TGTGCCAGCAGTGTCGGGACAGGGGTGCCCGGGGAGCTGTTTTTT TRBJ2-2 TRBD1 - TRBV6-1
CASSFQHRGHEKLFF TGCGCCAGCAGCTTCCAACACAGGGGGCATGAAAAACTGTTTTTT TRBJ1-4 TRBD1 many TRBV5-1
CASSLDRTGHEQYF TGTGCCAGCAGCTTAGACCGCACGGGACACGAGCAGTACTTC TRBJ2-7 - - TRBV7-9
CASSLAAITETQYF TGCGCCAGCAGCTTGGCGGCGATTACAGAGACCCAGTACTTC TRBJ2-5 - once TRBV5-1
CASRRLAGGENEQYF TGTGCCAGCAGGCGACTAGCGGGAGGAGAAAACGAGCAGTACTTC TRBJ2-7 TRBD2 - TRBV6-5
CASSSDRARGETQYF TGTGCCAGCAGCTCGGACAGGGCTCGGGGAGAGACCCAGTACTTC TRBJ2-5 TRBD1 few TRBV7-8